This is a list of T cell receptor beta chains from one sample in a study of T cell changes during pregnancy in multiple sclerosis. Generated by immunoSEQ multiplex PCR, the TCRdb table keeps only in-frame clones and is missing some. The table has under 95,000 clones, around 91% seen once. Sequencing used peripheral blood, obtained after pregnancy. Receptor source: a female donor in good health, enrolled as a control in a pregnancy study. CDR3s include the opening cysteine and the closing phenylalanine or tryptophan. Fields, in order: V gene, J gene, clone size, D gene, CDR3 protein, CDR3 DNA. D genes are given only for firm matches. Size values are once, few and many counts, or a class for expanded clones, and some rows have none.

>TRBV19|TRBJ2-5|.|TRBD1
CASSPGQGYETQYF
TGTGCCAGTAGTCCGGGACAGGGTTATGAGACCCAGTACTTC
>TRBV18|TRBJ2-1|.|TRBD2
CASSPPTSGGVRDEQFF
TGTGCCAGCTCACCACCGACTAGCGGGGGGGTAAGGGATGAGCAGTTCTTC
>TRBV6-1|TRBJ1-2|.|TRBD1
CASSVLPGTGAYVLF
TGTGCCAGCAGTGTTTTACCCGGGACAGGGGCATACGTCCTTTTC
>TRBV4-1|TRBJ2-7|.|.
CASSQDPTGLNEQYF
TGCGCCAGCAGCCAAGACCCTACAGGGTTGAACGAGCAGTACTTC
>TRBV5-1|TRBJ2-1|.|TRBD2
CASRAGGPYNEQFF
TGCGCCAGCAGGGCGGGGGGTCCTTACAATGAGCAGTTCTTC
>TRBV6-4|TRBJ1-1|.|.
CASSDSGAGNTEAFF
TGTGCCAGCAGTGACTCGGGGGCAGGGAACACTGAAGCTTTCTTT
>TRBV29-1|TRBJ1-1|.|.
CSVLQGMVTEAFF
TGCAGCGTCCTACAGGGAATGGTAACTGAAGCTTTCTTT
>TRBV18|TRBJ2-7|.|TRBD2
CASSPPSGDSYEQYF
TGTGCCAGCTCACCACCGAGCGGGGACTCCTACGAGCAGTACTTC
>TRBV2|TRBJ1-6|.|.
CASSTDRNSPLHF
TGTGCCAGCAGCACTGACAGAAATTCACCCCTCCACTTT
>TRBV15|TRBJ1-6|few|.
CATSRDLNSPLHF
TGTGCCACCAGCAGAGACCTTAATTCACCCCTCCACTTT
>TRBV4-3|TRBJ2-3|.|.
CASSQDSRALDTDTQYF
TGCGCCAGCAGCCAAGATTCGAGGGCGCTCGACACAGATACGCAGTATTTT
>TRBV6-6|TRBJ1-5|.|.
CASTRQVWDQPQHF
TGTGCCAGCACCCGACAGGTGTGGGATCAGCCCCAGCATTTT